The next 6 T cell receptor beta chains were all read from a single sample in a study of T cell responses to AZD1222 COVID-19 vaccine. Only in-frame clones appear in the TCRdb table, and some are missing; sequencing was by immunoSEQ multiplex PCR. In the table there are 80,000 to 130,000 clones, roughly nine tenths of which are singletons. The specimen comprised peripheral blood, sampled on day 0 of AZD1222 vaccination. The receptors stem from an adult in good health.

Only one count was recorded for this clone. The V gene is TRBV28, the J gene TRBJ1-2, with unresolved D. CDR3 size: 14 residues. V lost 7 bases, J lost 4 bases, and 16 bases lay in between. Germline CDR1 reads MDHEN; CDR2 reads SYDVKM. CDR3 bases: TGTGCCAGCACAGAGGCAGCCTCCGTCTATGGCTACACCTTC. Protein: CASTEAASVYGYTF.

This chain connects TRBV7-9 to TRBJ2-5, with TRBD1 matching 10 bases. The V and J ends lost 5 bases and 5 bases, in that order; junction bases with no gene match: 17. The germline CDR1 and CDR2 sequences are SEHNR and FQNEAQ (reference sequence). This CDR3 comprises 18 residues. CDR3 in amino acids: CASSPTNPTGGNDETQYF. The CDR3 region has the DNA TGTGCCAGCAGCCCCACTAACCCGACAGGGGGCAATGATGAGACCCAGTACTTC.

This clone has a handful of counts. The CDR3 DNA follows: TGCGCCAGCAGCTTGGACAGGGCGGGTAATGAAAAACTGTTTTTT. This gives the protein CASSLDRAGNEKLFF. The rearrangement joins TRBV5-1 to TRBJ1-4; D is perhaps TRBD1 (6 bases). V shed 0 bases and J shed 4 bases, with 10 bases lying between them. The CDR3 runs to 15 residues. Germline-derived CDR1 and CDR2 are SGHRS and YFSETQ. Together with reference TRBV5-1 and TRBJ1-4, the CDR3 gives the full variable domain: KAGVTQTPRYLIKTRGQQVTLSCSPISGHRSVSWYQQTPGQGLQFLFEYFSETQRNKGNFPGRFSGRQFSNSRSEMNVSTLELGDSALYLCASSLDRAGNEKLFFGSGTQLSVL.

This rearrangement joins TRBV18 to TRBJ2-2; D possibly corresponds to TRBD1 (5 bases). Trimming took 1 base from V and 6 from J, leaving 15 bases between them. CDR3 length: 16 residues. Germline V lookup: CDR1 KGHSH, CDR2 LQKENI. CDR3 sequence (DNA): TGTGCCAGCTCACCACGGACACAGGCCAGCGCCGGGGAGCTGTTTTTT. Translation: CASSPRTQASAGELFF. The full variable domain, in which reference TRBV18 and TRBJ2-2 provide the parts outside the CDR3, is NAGVMQNPRHLVRRRGQEARLRCSPMKGHSHVYWYRQLPEEGLKFMVYLQKENIIDESGMPKERFSAEFPKEGPSILRIQQVVRGDSAAYFCASSPRTQASAGELFFGEGSRLTVL.

CDR3 in DNA: TGTGCCAGCAGCTTCCAGCTGGAAAATTCACCCCTCCACTTT. Its protein product is CASSFQLENSPLHF. This sequence joins TRBV7-9 and TRBJ1-6; D is ambiguous. CDR1 is SEHNR, CDR2 FQNEAQ, per germline (reference sequence). The CDR3 runs 14 residues. Trimming took off 3 bases at V and 7 bases at J, with 10 bases between the two ends.

The chain links TRBV21-1 to TRBJ1-2. TRBV21-1 is a recognized pseudogene. This CDR3 contains 14 residues. The CDR3 sequence is CASSGYRGGGGYTF. As DNA, the CDR3 is TGTGCCAGCAGCGGTTACAGGGGAGGGGGAGGCTACACCTTC.